These 10 T cell receptor beta chains came from one sample sequenced in a study of blood T cell repertoires in COVID-19. Produced via immunoSEQ multiplex PCR; TCRdb's table is partial and in-frame only. The sample has a few hundred thousand clones, approximately 88% seen once. The sequenced material came from peripheral blood. The source is a woman aged 25 to 45 with COVID-19, enrolled during active disease.

The chain uses TRBV11-3 and TRBJ2-1, with TRBD2 identical over 10 bases. This CDR3 region has 14 residues. Germline V CDR1 and CDR2: SGHNT, YENEEA. Losses at the gene ends were 5 bases for V and 6 bases for J; bases not matched to a gene: 4. In DNA form, the CDR3 reads TGTGCCAGCAGCCCCGGACTAGCGGCCAATGAGCAGTTCTTC. Protein product: CASSPGLAANEQFF.

V is TRBV5-1 and J is TRBJ2-5, with TRBD2 matching 7 bases. CDR1 and CDR2 (germline): SGHRS, YFSETQ. The CDR3 is 14 amino acids. Germline trimming cut 1 base from V and 3 bases from J; bases unmatched to any gene: 3. Here the CDR3 DNA reads TGCGCCAGCAGCTTGAGCGGGGAGAAAGAGACCCAGTACTTC. Protein product: CASSLSGEKETQYF.

This chain links TRBV2 with TRBJ2-5, with TRBD1 identical over 7 bases. The germline CDR1 and CDR2 sequences are SNHLY and FYNNEI. The CDR3 has 14 amino acids. The V and J ends lost 1 base and 5 bases, in that order; junction bases with no gene match: 4. The DNA for the CDR3 is TGTGCCAGCAGTGAAGGTGACAGGGCGGAGACCCAGTACTTC. Translation gives CASSEGDRAETQYF.

The V call is TRBV9, the J call TRBJ2-5; D is unresolved. V was cut by 4 bases and J by 0 bases, with 10 bases left in between. Germline V lookup: CDR1 SGDLS, CDR2 YYNGEE. The CDR3 is 14 residues long. This CDR3 is CASSPRTDQETQYF. As DNA, the CDR3 is TGTGCCAGCAGCCCCCGTACAGACCAAGAGACCCAGTACTTC.

The chain joins TRBV6-2 or TRBV6-3 to TRBJ1-2; 9 bases align to TRBD1. There are 15 residues in the CDR3. V lost 6 bases and J lost 2; bases outside the gene matches: 7. CDR1 is MNHEY and CDR2 is SVGEGT in the germline V gene. The DNA for the CDR3 is TGTGCCAGCAGCCAAGACAGGGGGAGAAACTATGGCTACACCTTC. This encodes CASSQDRGRNYGYTF.

V usage is TRBV7-2 and J usage is TRBJ2-1; 12 bases match TRBD2. V lost 4 bases to trimming and J lost 9 bases; unmatched junction nucleotides: 7. The CDR3 length is 15 residues. CDR1 is SGHTA and CDR2 is FQGNSA in the germline V gene. CDR3 amino acids: CASSSRLAGVLEQFF. The DNA for the CDR3 is TGTGCCAGCAGCTCCAGACTAGCGGGGGTCCTTGAGCAGTTCTTC.

There are a few counts of this clone. The rearrangement uses TRBV4-1 and TRBJ1-5, with 8 nucleotides matching TRBD1. Trimming cost V 2 bases and J 2 bases; bases outside gene matches: 5. Germline V gene sequence: CDR1 MGHRA, CDR2 YSYEKL. This CDR3 comprises 16 residues. CDR3 residues: CASSQQGAPGNQPQHF. DNA for the CDR3: TGCGCCAGCAGCCAACAGGGGGCGCCGGGCAATCAGCCCCAGCATTTT.

This clone was observed once. The V and J genes are TRBV11-2 and TRBJ2-7, with D uncertain. The CDR3 sequence is 15 residues long. Germline loops: CDR1 SGHAT, CDR2 FQNNGV. The V end lost 1 base, the J end lost 2 bases, and 12 bases lay between the germline ends. CDR3 DNA: TGTGCCAGCAGCTTAGCCTCAACAGACCCCTACGAGCAGTACGTC. Protein: CASSLASTDPYEQYV.

The chain uses TRBV28 and TRBJ1-2, with D perhaps TRBD1 (5 bases). V was shortened by 3 bases and J by 5 bases, with 19 bases between the two germline ends. The germline CDR1 and CDR2 sequences are MDHEN and SYDVKM. The CDR3 is 16 amino acids. CDR3 DNA sequence: TGTGCCAGCAGTTTCTCGGGGGGACTATCTGGATATGGCTACACCTTC. Its translation: CASSFSGGLSGYGYTF.

This clone has more than one count but fewer than ten. This rearrangement joins TRBV11-2 to TRBJ2-3; a weak D match, TRBD1 (6 bases). Germline assignment: CDR1 SGHAT and CDR2 FQNNGV. The V end was cut by 1 base, the J end by 1 base, with 9 bases between. This CDR3 is built from 15 residues. The CDR3: CASSLVGGGTDTQYF. The DNA for the CDR3 is TGTGCCAGCAGCTTAGTAGGGGGAGGCACAGATACGCAGTATTTT.